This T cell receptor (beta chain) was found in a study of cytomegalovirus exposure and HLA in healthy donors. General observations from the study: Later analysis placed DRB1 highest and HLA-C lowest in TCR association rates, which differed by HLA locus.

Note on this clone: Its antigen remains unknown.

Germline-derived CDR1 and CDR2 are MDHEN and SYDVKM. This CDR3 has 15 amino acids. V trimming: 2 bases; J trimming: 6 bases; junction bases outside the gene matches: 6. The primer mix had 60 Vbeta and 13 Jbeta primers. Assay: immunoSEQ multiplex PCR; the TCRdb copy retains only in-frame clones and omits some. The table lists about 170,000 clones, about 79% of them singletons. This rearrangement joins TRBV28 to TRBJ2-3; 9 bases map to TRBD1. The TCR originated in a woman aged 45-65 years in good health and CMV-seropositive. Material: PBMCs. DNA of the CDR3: TGTGCCAGCAGTTTAGGGACAGGGTGGTCGGATACGCAGTATTTT. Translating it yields CASSLGTGWSDTQYF.